This TCR beta chain was identified during a study of blood T cell repertoires in COVID-19. Background on the study: Collection of acute and convalescent COVID-19 samples took place in the United States, Italy and Spain.

The CDR3 sequence is 13 residues long. Germline assignment: CDR1 MNHEY and CDR2 SVGAGI. V shed 6 bases, J shed 8 bases, and the junction held 3 bases outside the gene matches. The method was immunoSEQ multiplex PCR; TCRdb's version includes in-frame clones alone and lacks a portion of them. The sample carries around 250,000 clones, about 91% recorded once. Adults between roughly 18 and 95 years of age took part from about two dozen US areas. Participants' own reports of clinical history determined their cohort assignment. The receptor's source is a woman aged 40 to 50 with acute COVID-19. This chain connects TRBV6-5 to TRBJ2-1; 11 bases match TRBD2. Sequenced material: PBMCs or T cells enriched from blood (not recorded which). The CDR3 DNA reads TGTGCCAGCAGACTAGCGGGAGTACATGAGCAGTTCTTC. It encodes CASRLAGVHEQFF.